This T cell receptor (beta chain) stems from a study of cytomegalovirus exposure and HLA in healthy donors. Study-wide results and limits: In a later analysis, donors in an Asian-associated ancestry cluster reportedly had fewer N-insertions in productive TCRs than the cohort mean. Altogether, 160 or so TCR beta chains were recorded as cytomegalovirus-associated. Reports indicated that the classifier achieved high specificity and sensitivity in diagnosing cytomegalovirus status.

This clone was seen only a few times. Its specificity is unknown. CDR3 length: 13 residues. The germline V and J ends were trimmed by 0 bases and 7 bases, with 10 bases remaining between them. Germline CDR1 is LGHNA and CDR2 is YSLEER. In the PCR, 60 Vbeta and 13 Jbeta primers were used. Sequencing used immunoSEQ multiplex PCR; TCRdb keeps in-frame clones, though not all of them. The sample includes approximately 220,000 clones, 65% to 80% of them seen just once. Whereas donors were nominally healthy upon sampling, unrecorded immune exposures were probable. This sequence joins TRBV4-3 and TRBJ2-7, with D tentatively TRBD2 (5 bases). The receptor's source is a man aged 40-49 years in good health and CMV-seronegative. Sequenced: PBMCs. For the CDR3, the DNA is TGCGCCAGCAGCCAAGATTGGACGGGAGAGCAGTACTTC. This translates into CASSQDWTGEQYF.